This TCR beta chain is from a study of cytomegalovirus exposure and HLA in healthy donors (dated by TCRdb to between 2016 and 2019). Notes on the research overall: An earlier analysis of approximately 590 of the donors reported 276 Gb of sequence data and about 100 million unique TCR beta sequences from about 179 million T cells. Besides the first cohort of 666 subjects, a separate validation cohort made up of 95 to 150 different subjects was used. To predict cytomegalovirus infection status, the study combined high-throughput TCR immunosequencing, statistical association of individual TCRs with disease status, and machine learning. Using immunosequencing, the study profiled T cell repertoires from 640 or so subjects and related those repertoires to cytomegalovirus serostatus. The number of typed donors differed by locus: about 620-640 for A, B, C, DRB1 and DQB1; 500 to 550 for DQA1; approximately 600 for DPA1; and around 450 for DPB1. In a later analysis, previously published TCR beta repertoires from fewer than 750 donors were re-analyzed and high-resolution HLA genotyping was added so that TCR occurrence patterns could be studied. Donor age, sex, ethnicity and CMV serostatus were compiled alongside the repertoire data. Genome-wide SNP genotypes for about 55% of the 666 donors were used in a later genetic analysis, which treated that subset as a discovery cohort. An early release that covered 500 to 800 HLA-typed donors contained around 300 gigabases of sequencing data and 85 million to 100 million unique TCR sequences. The study aimed to test whether cataloging public T cell receptors could reveal signatures of past pathogen exposure. Class I and class II HLA loci were covered by the typing at four-digit resolution. The genetic ancestry cluster associated with self-reported Caucasian donors included around 76% of the approximately 430 genotyped donors. An earlier analysis of 587 of the donors applied high-throughput TCR beta sequencing to assess whether each TCR beta V gene segment acted as functional or pseudogenic. Across approximately 420 genotyped donors of the cohort, an average of roughly 200,000 unique TCR beta nucleotide sequences per donor were sequenced, and about a sixth of those sequences were non-productive. All discovery cohort repertoires had been generated on a single sequencing platform. The later analysis used no new phenotypic data to find candidate immune exposures, relying instead on TCR beta sequences and their occurrence across donors. A handful of DR-DQ haplotypes were treated as single units for association and clustering because of strong linkage in the cohort. Here is what the overall study found, with its caveats: A cluster of highly shared sequence variants was judged likely to be a technical artifact of the sequencing pipeline. A further reported finding was that TCR beta sequences accurately predicted the HLA-A and HLA-B alleles for most subjects in the first cohort. When HLA alleles, especially DR and DQ, strongly co-occurred, TCR associations were difficult to assign to individual alleles. Because the 87-base-pair reads could not distinguish some IMGT-functional V segments, including TRBV6-2 and TRBV6-3, those segments were excluded. In a later genetic analysis, fewer N-insertions in productive TCRs were reported among donors in an Asian-associated ancestry cluster than the approximately 630-donor mean. A later analysis reported that several top co-occurrence clusters appeared linked to parvovirus B19, influenza, CMV and Epstein-Barr virus. The classifier was reported to diagnose cytomegalovirus status with high specificity and sensitivity in both the original cohort and the validation cohort. The presence/absence analyses assumed that sequencing depth was roughly uniform across donors, and that assumption may not be true. A few of the identified cytomegalovirus-associated TCR beta chains were confirmed in vitro to be specific for cytomegalovirus antigens. CMV serostatus was the only immune exposure information available for the cohort. The authors suggested that the approach could potentially be generalized to other disease states and immunological phenotypes. At a false discovery rate of 0.05, a later analysis linked about 17,000 TCR beta sequences to specific HLA alleles. In the study, 150 to 200 TCR beta chains were listed as associated with cytomegalovirus. Only TCR beta chains were sequenced in this cohort, and the absence of alpha or paired-chain data limited detectable features. In a later analysis, TCR association rates were found to vary across HLA loci, with the most associated TCRs seen for DRB1 alleles and the fewest for HLA-C alleles. In a later analysis, HLA-associated TCR beta chains showed more clonal expansion and lower generation probabilities than non-associated chains that were equally common. Correlated functional status among segregating V segments might reflect linkage disequilibrium, but an unknown experimental factor could not be ruled out. Over 15 rarely observed V segments, including chromosome 9 orphons, were excluded from the earlier analysis of about 600 of the donors because counts were too low. A later genetic analysis associated a missense DCLRE1C variant with V-gene and J-gene trimming of TCR beta chains, and an independent cohort replicated the association. Because some donors lacked HLA typing at each locus, the association tests relied only on the typed subset. Most TCR sequences were seen in very few donors, while some public TCRs were found in many individuals. In an earlier analysis of 587 of the donors, most TCR beta V segments appeared in productive rearrangements about 87% or about 30% of the time, broadly matching IMGT annotations. According to a later analysis, most CMV-associated TCR beta chains appeared to be HLA-restricted, and the HLA associations seemed to be driven largely by CMV exposure.

V trim: 3 bases; J trim: 2 bases; unmatched bases: 1. Looking up the germline V gene yields CDR1 SGHNT and CDR2 YENEEA. Taken from cysteine to phenylalanine, the CDR3 has 14 residues. Of all the DNA, just the CDR3 is kept, 42 bases in frame from base 1. The library came from the immunoSEQ multiplex PCR assay. The multiplex PCR relied on a mix of 60 forward primers for TCR Vbeta segments and 13 reverse primers for TCR Jbeta segments. Amplification of the CDR3 region of rearranged TCR beta genes was performed with a multiplex PCR assay on genomic DNA. The Illumina HiSeq System was used to sequence the amplified TCR beta libraries as 87-base-pair reads. The study's processing was this. A later analysis tallied about 77 million unique TCR beta chains across the 650 to 750 repertoires, and 10 million to 11 million of those chains were shared by two or more donors. A nearest-neighbor algorithm error-corrected the raw reads and collapsed the reads into unique sequences, merging closely related sequences to remove PCR and sequencing errors. Alignment of CDR3 sequences to IMGT reference sequences was used to assign V, D and J gene segments. For a sequence to be retained, at least a six-nucleotide match to both a V gene segment and a J gene segment was required. Rearrangements were classified as productive when the CDR3 lacked stop codons and remained in frame with V and J, and all other rearrangements were classified as non-productive. CDR3 was defined by IMGT convention, running from the second conserved V-encoded cysteine to the conserved J-encoded phenylalanine. In an earlier analysis of around 640 of the donors, sequences lacking an unambiguous match to a single V gene segment were excluded. In an earlier analysis of more than 500 of the donors, a V segment was called functional when productive rearrangements were above 56.7%, and segregating when the standard deviation between donors exceeded 5%. A statistical classification framework was developed to diagnose cytomegalovirus status using the catalog of TCR beta chain sequences. A later analysis assigned V and J genes by comparing TCR nucleotide sequences with IMGT/GENE-DB human TR gene sequences. In a later analysis, CDR3 sequences and most-parsimonious VDJ recombination scenarios were assigned using the TCRdist pipeline. A later analysis defined each TCR beta chain by its CDR3 amino acid sequence plus V-gene family, and excluded reads lacking a unique V-gene family. As a way to deal with suspected cross-contamination and a sequencing artifact, a later analysis dropped under 600 nucleotide sequences that were highly shared and had low generation probability. In a later analysis, a clonal expansion index was calculated for each public chain from normalized within-repertoire ranks of inferred template counts. A later analysis computed generation probabilities with a VDJ recombination model fitted to out-of-frame rearrangements, and checked the results against IGoR. In a later analysis, TCR-TCR, TCR-HLA and TCR-CMV co-occurrence was scored with hypergeometric tests, and a repertoire-size bias correction was applied to TCR pairs. To estimate false discovery rates, a later analysis permuted the HLA or CMV assignments 20 times. In a later analysis, co-occurring TCRs were grouped using DBSCAN, with TCRdist sequence similarity added in when clustering inside HLA-allele-positive subsets. Repertoires with fewer than 30,000 or more than 120,000 public chains were left out of co-occurrence clustering, as were a handful of repertoires with anomalous nucleotide sharing. This is the immuneACCESS table as TCRdb keeps it, with only in-frame sequences that have V and J called. A part of the clones is gone; compared with another copy, unresolved V genes explain less than half, and the rest is unexplained. Clonal size and the V and J genes are those of that table, whereas D and trimming came from the DNA. This sample holds approximately 160,000 clones; around 75% were observed only once. The ten largest clones capture around 4.6% of the sample.

Regarding this clone: Its antigen is not yet known. Qualities for individual bases were not recorded, and no much larger clone is one base off.

The cohort comprised some 680 healthy bone marrow donors. All cohort members were sampled while nominally healthy, although unrecorded immune exposures were likely present. The donor was CMV seronegative and was included in the group of several hundred seronegative cohort members. A peripheral blood sample was provided by each donor, and peripheral blood mononuclear cells were used for TCR beta sequencing. Genomic DNA was extracted from the blood cell samples with the Qiagen DNeasy Blood Extraction Kit. Material for sequencing was PBMCs. This TCR was sampled from a male donor in good health and CMV-seronegative. The chain is encoded by TRBV11-3 joined to TRBJ2-5, with 9 bases matching TRBD1. In nucleotides, the sequence is TGTGCCAGCAGCTTCGGGACAGGGCAAGAGACCCAGTACTTC. This encodes CASSFGTGQETQYF.